This TCR beta chain is drawn from a study of stem cell transplantation in POMP-related autoinflammatory disease. The table came from immunoSEQ multiplex PCR; TCRdb's copy has only in-frame clones and leaves some out. Here the sample spans 25,000 to 30,000 clones, around 83% being singletons. This CDR3 has 17 amino acids. CDR1 is MDHEN and CDR2 is SYDVKM in the germline V gene. V lost 3 bases, J lost 5 bases, and 15 bases stayed unmatched. The specimen comprised CD4+ T cells from PBMCs, sampled before stem cell transplantation. The gene calls are TRBV28 and TRBJ1-2; the match to TRBD1 covers 7 bases. The sequence was collected from a human donor with POMP-related autoinflammation and immune dysregulation (PRAID). The CDR3 is CASSFEISGTESYGYTF. The CDR3 DNA reads TGTGCCAGCAGTTTCGAAATTTCCGGGACAGAATCGTATGGCTACACCTTC.